This entry concerns a single TCR beta chain. This clonotype was detected only a few times. It lacks a known antigen. The record has no base qualities; no much larger clone is one base away. Receptors were amplified or captured by 5' RACE. A second PCR of 7 to 11 cycles was performed with a sample-barcoded 5' primer and a J-beta primer mix. A unique molecular identifier was introduced onto each TCR beta cDNA molecule by a template-switch 5' adaptor carrying 12 random nucleotides. Each sample yielded at least 2.5 million CDR3-containing paired-end reads. First-strand cDNA synthesis was performed from all RNA using the Mint cDNA synthesis kit, with priming by a TRBC-specific oligonucleotide. Following uracil-DNA glycosylase treatment, a first 18-cycle PCR with universal primers M1SS and BC2_uni_R was performed on all cDNA. In the original analysis: For normalization, 1 million high-quality reads were randomly selected from each sample, with every read carrying a distinct molecular identifier. Reads sharing molecular identifiers were discarded rather than binned into consensus sequences. CDR3 identification, clonotype clustering and error correction used MiTCR with a Q25 quality threshold and the strictest error-elimination algorithm. A nonparametric unseen species model using Euler transformation provided a lower-bound estimate of total TCR beta diversity. Starting from the raw public reads, TCRdb applied fastp trimming at Q25, assembled clones with MiXCR and retained in-frame beta chains. A single entry per CDR3 protein holds the most common genes and DNA from its merged rows. These V and J calls derive from TCRdb rather than the authors' analysis. Across this sample there are fewer than 2,000,000 distinct CDR3 sequences, with around 40% seen only once. Of the sample, roughly 23% falls within the top ten clones.

CDR1 and CDR2, per the germline V gene (reference sequence), are SGHKS and YYEKEE. From the cysteine up to the phenylalanine, the CDR3 has a length of 14 residues. The only DNA kept is the CDR3, 42 bases in frame from the first base. Between the V and J ends, shortened by 3 bases and 1 base respectively, the junction contains 10 bases. This entry comes from a study of blood T cells in healthy people across ages (dated by TCRdb to about 2015). For the study in its entirety: In model experiments, template switching captured roughly one uniquely barcoded TCR beta cDNA molecule for every two T cells. Four age groups were formed from the donors: young (average roughly 16 years), middle-aged (approximately 40), aged (about 62) and long-lived (82). Age-related changes in TCR beta repertoire diversity were measured in the study by deep sequencing normalized with unique cDNA molecular identifiers. To avoid experimental bias, donors of different ages were randomly spread across the sequencing lanes. The study analyzed two additional independent replicas of 1 million unique cDNA reads from the same blood draw for two donors, one aged 18 to 29 and one aged 80 or older.

General findings and caveats noted by the study authors: The CMV infection status of donors was not known, potentially confounding age-related changes in expanded clonotypes. The long-lived group showed more naive CD4+ T cells, fewer expanded clones and increased TCR diversity than the aged group, suggesting age selection. Estimates of total diversity from one million sequenced T cells were regarded as lower bounds and underestimates. The percentage of naive T cells measured by flow cytometry correlated strongly with observed TCR beta diversity. Observed TCR beta diversity per million T cells fell roughly linearly with age, and a significant reduction was already apparent by age approximately 41. Since profiling was done on bulk unsorted PBMCs, naive and antigen-experienced compartments could not be conclusively compared.

Donors were a few dozen systemically healthy Caucasian individuals from Russia aged about 6 to 100 years. Around 10 milliliters of peripheral blood were collected from each donor into EDTA-treated Vacutainer tubes. PBMCs were isolated by Ficoll-Paque density-gradient centrifugation, with at least 6 million obtained per sample. Trizol reagent was used to extract total RNA from PBMCs, with at least 6 micrograms per sample. For every donor, an aliquot of PBMCs went through flow cytometry to measure the percentages of naive CD45RAhigh/CD27high T cells. This receptor was taken from a human donor in good health. The V and J segments used are TRBV5-5 and TRBJ2-5, with the D gene call left open. Sample: blood. The CDR3 here reads CASSSRSVQETQYF. The DNA reads TGTGCCAGCAGCTCTAGATCGGTCCAAGAGACCCAGTACTTC. Full variable domain (CDR3 extended with the reference TRBV5-5 and TRBJ2-5 proteins): DAGVTQSPTHLIKTRGQQVTLRCSPISGHKSVSWYQQVLGQGPQFIFQYYEKEERGRGNFPDRFSARQFPNYSSELNVNALLLGDSALYLCASSSRSVQETQYFGPGTRLLVL.